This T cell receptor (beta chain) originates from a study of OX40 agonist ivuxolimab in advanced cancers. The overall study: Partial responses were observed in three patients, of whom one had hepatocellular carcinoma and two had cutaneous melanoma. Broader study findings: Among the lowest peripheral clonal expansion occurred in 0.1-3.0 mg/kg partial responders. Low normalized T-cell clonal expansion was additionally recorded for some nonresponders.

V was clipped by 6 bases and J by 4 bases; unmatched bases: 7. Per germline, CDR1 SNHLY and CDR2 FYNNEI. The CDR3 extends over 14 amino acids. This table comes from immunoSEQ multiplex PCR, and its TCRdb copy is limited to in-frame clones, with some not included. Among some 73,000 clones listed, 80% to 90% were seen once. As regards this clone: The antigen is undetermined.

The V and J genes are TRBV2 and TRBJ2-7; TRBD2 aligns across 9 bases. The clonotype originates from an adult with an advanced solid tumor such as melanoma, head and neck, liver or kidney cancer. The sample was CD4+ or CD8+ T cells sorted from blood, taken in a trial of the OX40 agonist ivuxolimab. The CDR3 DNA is TGTGCCAGCAGACTGGCGGGAGGGCCATACGAGCAGTACTTC. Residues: CASRLAGGPYEQYF.